One TCR beta chain is described in this entry. Its antigen remains unidentified. Within one base of it there is no much larger clone, and no base qualities were kept. Genomic DNA was extracted from FACS-sorted cells, and TCRbeta chain sequencing was performed through the commercial immunoSEQ service. Per the source publication's procedure: The repertoire data were analyzed using ImmunoSEQ Analyzer software v3.0 and R v3.5.1. Sequences containing stop codons or out-of-frame rearrangements were removed, so only productive rearrangements were analyzed. Simpson diversity, Shannon entropy, CDR3 length and nucleotide addition metrics were supplied by the sequencing provider. Clonotypes were grouped by frequency into dominant, sub-dominant, low or lowest abundance categories, and clonotypes below 0.1% were left out of most analyses. A CDR3 amino acid clonotype was called public when found in at least two subjects at a cumulative frequency of at least 0.5%. This immuneACCESS table, as held by TCRdb, lists in-frame sequences with V and J called but not all clones. Of the missing ones, under half trace to an unresolved V gene in checked studies; the others have no known cause. V and J calls and clone size are as listed in that table; D and trimming were resolved from the DNA. A total of 35,000 to 40,000 clones appear in this sample, 87% of them only once. The ten top clones hold 0.4% to 0.6% of the sample.

The data originate from a study of CD8 T cells in acute hepatitis C reinfection (dated by TCRdb to about 2021). About the study as a whole: Both during acute infection and after viral clearance, the study profiled the TCRbeta repertoire of CD8+ T cells that were specific for the HCV NS3-1073 epitope. A few spontaneous resolvers provided paired acute and follow-up samples. The study at large found these results: NS3-1073 specific cells were too rare to sort in chronically infected subjects, so no follow-up repertoires exist for those subjects. NS3-1073 specific repertoires were highly diverse, with no significant diversity differences between acute resolver, follow-up resolver and acute chronic samples. Few CDR3 sequences were shared with other epitopes, and differences in sequencing approaches may have limited exact matching. Over ten public clonotypes were identified irrespective of outcome, and one of the public clonotypes used V04-02/J02-02. Because bulk sequencing covered only the TCRbeta chain, the alphabeta pairing of the public clonotypes could not be determined.

Per the publication, the time point label means: naive CD8 control sorted from an acute-time-point sample. Enrolled in the Montreal Hepatitis C Cohort (HEPCO) in Canada, the donors were people who inject drugs, and these donors were followed every 3 months. Acute primary HCV infection was defined as a positive HCV RNA or antibody test after a negative test within the previous 24 weeks. Cells were surface stained with CD3, CD8 and CD45RO antibodies, and an aqua fixable dye was used to exclude dead cells. The cohort also included a handful of subjects who developed chronic infection, defined as HCV RNA positivity at 24 weeks. Negative selection by means of the MACS CD8+ T cell Isolation Kit yielded CD8+ T cells from peripheral blood mononuclear cells recovered from cryopreservation by thawing. A BD FACSAria II cell sorter was used for cell sorting. The material sequenced was naive CD8+ T cells from PBMCs. The cell subset or site label here, explained by the study, means: sorted total naive CD45RO-negative CD8+ T cells. The receptor's source is a man aged 30 to 39 with chronic hepatitis C.

The nucleotide sequence reads as follows: TGTGCCAGCAGCACCAGGACAGGTCCCAATGAAAAACTGTTTTTT. Its protein reads: CASSTRTGPNEKLFF. The chain uses TRBV7-8 and TRBJ1-4; TRBD1 fits 7 bases in the junction. The V end gives up 5 bases and the J end 5 bases, leaving 8 bases in the junction not matched to a gene. In the germline V gene, CDR1 corresponds to SGHVS and CDR2 to FQNEAQ. The CDR3 has 15 amino acids, counting the end cysteine and phenylalanine. CDR3 DNA is the only sequence kept; it has 45 bases, read in frame from the first base.